The TCR beta chain under discussion was sequenced for a study of blood T cell repertoires in COVID-19. Across the whole study: Acute and convalescent COVID-19 specimens originated in the United States, Italy and Spain. In each case, the material was cDNA or gDNA derived from T cells, B-cell-depleted T cells, or PBMCs.

In the original workflow: Amplifying reference gene primers gave estimates of nucleated cell counts. Assay: immunoSEQ multiplex PCR; the TCRdb copy retains only in-frame clones and omits some. V, J and clone size are those of that table, while D and trimming were read from the DNA. The table has about 230,000 clones, around 90% seen once. Seattle cases were enrolled at active infection and followed longitudinally. The CDR3 runs to 12 residues. From germline, CDR1 is SEHNR and CDR2 FQNEAQ (reference sequence). Trimming removed 2 bases from V and 7 bases from J, with 8 bases in between. The chain is built from TRBV7-9 and TRBJ1-2, with D unclear. The clonotype was recovered from a man younger than 40 with COVID-19, enrolled during active disease. Specimen: peripheral blood. The CDR3 sequence is CASSLNMAGYTF. DNA for the CDR3: TGTGCCAGCAGCTTAAACATGGCTGGCTACACCTTC.